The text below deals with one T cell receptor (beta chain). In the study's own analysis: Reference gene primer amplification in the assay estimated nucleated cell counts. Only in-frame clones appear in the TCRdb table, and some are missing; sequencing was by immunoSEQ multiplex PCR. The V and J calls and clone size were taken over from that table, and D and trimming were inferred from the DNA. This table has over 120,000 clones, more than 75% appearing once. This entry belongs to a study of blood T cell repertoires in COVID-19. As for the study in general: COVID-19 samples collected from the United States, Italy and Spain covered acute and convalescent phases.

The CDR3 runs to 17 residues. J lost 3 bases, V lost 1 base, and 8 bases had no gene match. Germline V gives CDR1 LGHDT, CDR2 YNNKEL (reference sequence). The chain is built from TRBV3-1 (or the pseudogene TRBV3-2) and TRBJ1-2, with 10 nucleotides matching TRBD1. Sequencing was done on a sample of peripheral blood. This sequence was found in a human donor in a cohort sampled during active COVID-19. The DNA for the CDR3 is TGTGCCAGCAGCCAAGGAGACAGGGGGCGGATGGACTATGGCTACACCTTC. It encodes CASSQGDRGRMDYGYTF.